This T cell receptor (beta chain) appears in the sequencing data of a study of graft-versus-host responses after intestinal transplantation. Study overall: Induction with anti-thymocyte globulin, then tacrolimus and steroids for three to four years, was given to all recipients.

The assay was immunoSEQ multiplex PCR, and TCRdb's table has in-frame clones only and misses some. The sample has 75,000 to 100,000 clones, 90% to 95% seen once. CDR3 length equals 14 residues. V shed 6 bases and J shed 8 bases, with 19 bases lying between them. CDR1 is SNHLY, CDR2 FYNNEI, per germline. This clone was counted a few times. The antigen is unknown. Overall study findings and caveats: High graft-versus-host to host-versus-graft clonal ratios were found in allografts of patients who had graft-donor T cell macrochimerism.

The chain combines TRBV2 with TRBJ1-2; a weak D match, TRBD1 (6 bases). Here the sequenced sample was unstimulated CD4+ T cells sorted from spleen or lymph node cells, taken before intestinal transplant. This receptor was taken from a human donor who received an intestinal transplant. For the CDR3, the DNA is TGTGCCAGCAGGGACCCTTTATGGGGGCAGGGCTACACCTTC. Translating it yields CASRDPLWGQGYTF.